This TCR beta chain was captured by sequencing in a study of blood T cell repertoires in COVID-19. The V end was cut by 0 bases, the J end by 1 base, with 8 bases between. There are 14 residues in the CDR3. From germline, CDR1 is SGHRS and CDR2 YFSETQ. Produced via immunoSEQ multiplex PCR; TCRdb's table is partial and in-frame only. The sample holds roughly 280,000 clones, 89% seen once. Input material: PBMCs or T cells enriched from blood (not recorded which). The chain is built from TRBV5-1 and TRBJ2-7; D gene unclear. The sequence was collected from a woman aged 60 to 75 who had recovered from COVID-19. The CDR3 region has the DNA TGCGCCAGCAGCTTGGATCCCGGGTCCTACGAGCAGTACTTC. Translation gives CASSLDPGSYEQYF.